This T cell receptor beta chain was profiled in a study of blood T cell repertoires in COVID-19. Study as a whole: Researchers got acute and convalescent COVID-19 samples from the United States, Italy and Spain. Nucleic acid was either cDNA or gDNA, and it came from T cells, B-cell-depleted T cells, or PBMCs.

This clone was counted only a few times. Original processing notes: Estimated nucleated cell counts came from reference gene primer amplification. Clones were read by immunoSEQ multiplex PCR, and TCRdb kept only the in-frame ones, dropping some. The D gene and trimming were derived from the DNA, and the V and J assignments and clone size from that table. The sample includes approximately 380,000 clones, 85% of them seen just once. The receptor comes from a woman aged 18-29 years with acute or convalescent COVID-19. Sequencing was done on a sample of peripheral blood.

The CDR3 coding sequence is TGTGCCAGCAGCTTGGGGACAGGAGGGGTTATCGAGGCTAATGAAAAACTGTTTTTT. It translates to CASSLGTGGVIEANEKLFF. The rearrangement uses TRBV5-8 and TRBJ1-4, with TRBD1 matching 7 bases. Germline V gene lookup returns CDR1 SGHTS and CDR2 YDEGEE. After removal of 0 bases from V and 3 bases from J, the junction contained 14 bases not matched to a gene. This CDR3 region has 19 residues.